Sequencing of this T cell receptor (beta chain) was carried out in a study of cytomegalovirus exposure and HLA in healthy donors. The study's findings and limits: Researchers catalogued roughly 150 TCR beta chains as cytomegalovirus-associated. Some public TCRs appeared in many individuals, while most sequences were rare. In vitro work confirmed that a few CMV-associated chains recognize CMV antigens.

About this clone: Its antigen is not known.

Between the trimmed V and J ends, which lost 0 bases and 8 bases, there was a span of 13 bases. The CDR3 length is 14 residues. Germline assignment: CDR1 SGDLS and CDR2 YYNGEE. Clones were read by immunoSEQ multiplex PCR, and TCRdb kept only the in-frame ones, dropping some. The table lists 130,000 or so clones, 85% to 90% of them singletons. The clonotype originates from a young woman in good health and CMV-seropositive. V gene TRBV9 combines with J gene TRBJ2-3; D remains ambiguous. Sequencing was carried out using PBMCs. As DNA, the CDR3 is TGTGCCAGCAGCGTAGCAGAGCGCCTGGGTACGCAGTATTTT. The encoded protein is CASSVAERLGTQYF.